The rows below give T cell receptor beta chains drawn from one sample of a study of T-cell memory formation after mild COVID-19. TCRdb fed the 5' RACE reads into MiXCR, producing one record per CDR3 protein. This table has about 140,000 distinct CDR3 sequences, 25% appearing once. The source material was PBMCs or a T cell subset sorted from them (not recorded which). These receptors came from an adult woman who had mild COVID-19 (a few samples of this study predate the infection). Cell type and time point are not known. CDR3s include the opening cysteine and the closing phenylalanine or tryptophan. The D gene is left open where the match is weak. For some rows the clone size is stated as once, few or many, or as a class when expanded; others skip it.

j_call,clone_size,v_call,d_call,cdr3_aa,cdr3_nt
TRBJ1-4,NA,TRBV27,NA,CASSLGAPGGPTNEKLFF,TGTGCCAGCAGTTTAGGGGCACCCGGGGGACCAACTAATGAAAAACTGTTTTTT
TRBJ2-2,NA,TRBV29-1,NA,CSVVDLGDGAGELFF,TGCAGCGTTGTTGATCTTGGGGATGGGGCCGGGGAGCTGTTTTTT
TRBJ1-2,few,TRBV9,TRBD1,CASSVAGTGGTLGGYTF,TGTGCCAGCAGCGTAGCCGGGACAGGGGGGACTCTCGGTGGCTACACCTTC
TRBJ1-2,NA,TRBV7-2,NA,CASSNLVALDYGYTF,TGTGCCAGCAGCAACCTAGTAGCTTTGGACTATGGCTACACCTTC
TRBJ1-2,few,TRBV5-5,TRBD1,CASTVPGQLYGYTF,TGTGCCAGCACCGTCCCGGGACAGCTCTATGGCTACACCTTC
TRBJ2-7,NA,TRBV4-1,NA,CASSPVQEAYEQYF,TGCGCCAGCAGCCCGGTACAGGAAGCCTACGAGCAGTACTTC
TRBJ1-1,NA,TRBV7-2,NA,CARLQRGTEAFF,TGTGCCAGGTTACAAAGGGGGACTGAAGCTTTCTTT
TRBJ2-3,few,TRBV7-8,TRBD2,CASSLPRAGLSTDTQYF,TGTGCCAGCAGCTTACCTCGAGCGGGGTTAAGCACAGATACGCAGTATTTT
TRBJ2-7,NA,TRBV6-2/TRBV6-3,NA,CASSYPHWGLDHEQYF,TGTGCCAGCAGTTACCCGCATTGGGGCCTCGACCACGAGCAGTACTTC
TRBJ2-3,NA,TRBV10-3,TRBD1,CAIRAPGQGVTDTQYF,TGTGCCATCAGGGCTCCGGGACAGGGGGTTACAGATACGCAGTATTTT
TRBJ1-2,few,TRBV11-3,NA,CASSPNPLEAGGYTF,TGTGCCAGCAGCCCGAATCCCCTGGAGGCGGGTGGCTACACCTTC
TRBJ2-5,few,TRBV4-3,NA,CASSQEYRAETQYF,TGCGCCAGCAGCCAAGAGTACAGGGCAGAGACCCAGTACTTC
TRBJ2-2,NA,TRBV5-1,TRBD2,CASRQSGGATGELFF,TGCGCCAGCAGACAAAGCGGGGGTGCGACCGGGGAGCTGTTTTTT